The text below deals with one T cell receptor (beta chain). What it recognizes is unknown. The germline V gene has CDR1 SGHKS and CDR2 YYEKEE (reference sequence). V dropped 3 bases and J dropped 3 bases, with 18 bases sitting between them. This CDR3 has 16 residues. This entry is derived from a study of shared clonotypes between healthy human individuals. Points from the study as a whole: Generation probabilities of non-shared clonotypes were lower (relative to those shared by all four donors). Clonotype sharing levels among donors were expected to vary with sequencing depth. With a few donors compared, approximately 5% of naive CD4 clonotypes were shared.

The assay used deep level. Profiled with immunoSEQ multiplex PCR; TCRdb holds only in-frame clones, not every one. The sample has fewer than 1.8 million clones, less than 99% seen once. V usage is TRBV5-5 and J usage is TRBJ2-5; D is perhaps TRBD1 (6 bases). The sample taken for sequencing was naive CD4+ T cells sorted from blood. Subset indicated: CD45RA+ positively selected. The TCR was taken from a man younger than 45 in good health. In DNA form, the CDR3 reads TGTGCCAGCAGCTCCCGGGCGGACAGCGGAGAAGAGACCCAGTACTTC. This translates into CASSSRADSGEETQYF.